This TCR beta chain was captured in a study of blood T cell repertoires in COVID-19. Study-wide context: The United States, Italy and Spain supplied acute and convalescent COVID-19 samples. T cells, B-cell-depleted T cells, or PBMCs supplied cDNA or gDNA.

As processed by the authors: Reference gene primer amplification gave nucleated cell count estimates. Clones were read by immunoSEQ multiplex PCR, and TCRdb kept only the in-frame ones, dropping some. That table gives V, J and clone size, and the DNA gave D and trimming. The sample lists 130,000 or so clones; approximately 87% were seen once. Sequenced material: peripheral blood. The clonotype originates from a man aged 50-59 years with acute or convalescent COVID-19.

For the CDR3, the DNA is TGCGCCAGCAGCTTGGGGCAGGGGGGCTACGAGCAGTACTTC. This codes for CASSLGQGGYEQYF. The rearrangement links TRBV5-1 to TRBJ2-7; perhaps TRBD1 as D (7 bases). The germline gives CDR1 SGHRS, CDR2 YFSETQ. The CDR3 consists of 14 residues. V was shortened by 0 bases and J by 3 bases, with 10 bases between the two germline ends.